The source of this T cell receptor (beta chain) is a study of T cell responses to AZD1222 COVID-19 vaccine. Here immunoSEQ multiplex PCR was the method, and the copy in TCRdb shows in-frame clones only, minus some. Of over 85,000 clones in the sample, about 87% were seen once. Trimming removed 6 bases from V and 4 bases from J; junction bases left unmatched: 8. The germline CDR1 and CDR2 sequences are LNHDA and SQIVND (reference sequence). This CDR3 spans 14 amino acids. In this sample, this clone turned up once. Sample: peripheral blood, taken on day 0 of AZD1222 vaccination. The chain links TRBV19 to TRBJ1-1, with 7 bases fitting TRBD1. This sequence originates from an adult in good health. CDR3 amino acids: CASRAQGGLTEAFF. The CDR3 region has the DNA TGTGCCAGTAGAGCCCAGGGGGGGCTCACTGAAGCTTTCTTT.